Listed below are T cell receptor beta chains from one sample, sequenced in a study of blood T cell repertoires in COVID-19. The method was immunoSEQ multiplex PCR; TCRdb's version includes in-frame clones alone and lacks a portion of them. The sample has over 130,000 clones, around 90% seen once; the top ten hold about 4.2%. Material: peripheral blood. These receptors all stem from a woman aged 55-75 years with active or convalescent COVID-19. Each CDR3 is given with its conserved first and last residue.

CDR3: CASSLAPGVGQETQYF
V: TRBV7-9
J: TRBJ2-5

CDR3: CASSQGQGINEKLFF
V: TRBV4-3
J: TRBJ1-4

CDR3: CASSHRDLTDTQYF
V: TRBV7-8
J: TRBJ2-3

CDR3: CASSLEGLNQPQHF
V: TRBV19
J: TRBJ1-5

CDR3: CASSLDTGGRWEKLFF
V: TRBV5-5
J: TRBJ1-4

CDR3: CASSPRPLGLSTNEKLFF
V: TRBV5-1
J: TRBJ1-4

CDR3: CASSQVRGFGPTEAFF
V: TRBV4-3
J: TRBJ1-1

CDR3: CASSLEDRGLGQPQHF
V: TRBV7-8
J: TRBJ1-5

CDR3: CASSPRGRGLGQPQHF
V: TRBV11-3
J: TRBJ1-5

CDR3: CASSLAFQGGNEQFF
V: TRBV7-2
J: TRBJ2-1

CDR3: CAWIKPGQDTEAFF
V: TRBV30
J: TRBJ1-1

CDR3: CASSPPGTGNEKLFF
V: TRBV5-1
J: TRBJ1-4

CDR3: CATGTGGGYGYTF
V: TRBV10-2
J: TRBJ1-2

CDR3: CASSFRGGLTGELFF
V: TRBV7-9
J: TRBJ2-2

CDR3: CASSIPGINEQFF
V: TRBV19
J: TRBJ2-1

CDR3: CASSLSGTGIETQYF
V: TRBV6-5
J: TRBJ2-5

CDR3: CASGHFYEQYF
V: TRBV11-2
J: TRBJ2-7

CDR3: CASSLKRGATYEQYF
V: TRBV5-1
J: TRBJ2-7

CDR3: CAWSVSGDMTYEQYF
V: TRBV30
J: TRBJ2-7

CDR3: CASSARQGYGYTF
V: TRBV19
J: TRBJ1-2

CDR3: CASSLGQAAYEQYF
V: TRBV5-6
J: TRBJ2-7

CDR3: CASSSRSDTDSNQPQHF
V: TRBV7-9
J: TRBJ1-5

CDR3: CSVVPGTGNTIYF
V: TRBV29-1
J: TRBJ1-3

CDR3: CASSHRDRVTNTEAFF
V: TRBV27
J: TRBJ1-1

CDR3: CASSLGTGDTQYF
V: TRBV7-2
J: TRBJ2-3

CDR3: CASSLGAPETYEQYF
V: TRBV7-9
J: TRBJ2-7

CDR3: CSASPASYGYTF
V: TRBV20-1
J: TRBJ1-2

CDR3: CASGLVLSGEEKLFF
V: TRBV12-5
J: TRBJ1-4

CDR3: CASRGSSGSQETQYF
V: TRBV14
J: TRBJ2-5

CDR3: CSVEEGGRGYNEQFF
V: TRBV29-1
J: TRBJ2-1

CDR3: CASSRTSGGDEQYF
V: TRBV7-2
J: TRBJ2-7

CDR3: CASSLRTAPLEEQFF
V: TRBV5-5
J: TRBJ2-1

CDR3: CASSPGTGYGYTF
V: TRBV19
J: TRBJ1-2

CDR3: CASSKFGQGGHEQFF
V: TRBV6-4
J: TRBJ2-1

CDR3: CASGLGRQETQYF
V: TRBV12-5
J: TRBJ2-5

CDR3: CASSLAGGRQPQHF
V: TRBV5-1
J: TRBJ1-5

CDR3: CASSLMGSTGYEKLFF
V: TRBV7-9
J: TRBJ1-4

CDR3: CASSYTERFGDEQFF
V: TRBV6-2/TRBV6-3
J: TRBJ2-1

CDR3: CASSRRRMDTEAFF
V: TRBV6-5
J: TRBJ1-1

CDR3: CASSLVKDRGDTIYF
V: TRBV7-7
J: TRBJ1-3

CDR3: CASSLDGGLGETQYF
V: TRBV11-3
J: TRBJ2-5

CDR3: CASSQGAGVEAFF
V: TRBV3-1/TRBV3-2
J: TRBJ1-1

CDR3: CASSQASGGAWETQYF
V: TRBV7-8
J: TRBJ2-5

CDR3: CASSTIAGVETQYF
V: TRBV7-2
J: TRBJ2-5

CDR3: CASSLAAQRGTYEQYF
V: TRBV5-4
J: TRBJ2-7

CDR3: CASSPAVEYHYGYTF
V: TRBV7-8
J: TRBJ1-2

CDR3: CASSRLAGGSYEQYF
V: TRBV6-4
J: TRBJ2-7

CDR3: CAWSLGKTGGSGNTIYF
V: TRBV30
J: TRBJ1-3